A single sample gave rise to the 19 T cell receptor beta chains below, sequenced in a study of spatial heterogeneity in lung cancer. Time point meaning: sample taken at primary tumor resection. TCRdb recomputed calls from the 5' RACE reads with MiXCR, one row per CDR3 protein. Of approximately 52,000 distinct CDR3 sequences listed, less than 6% are singletons. Sequences were derived from PBMCs, sampled at surgery. Every receptor here comes from a male donor with early-stage non-small cell lung cancer.

This clonotype was recorded at least ten times. The chain uses TRBV2 and TRBJ2-3; D is possibly TRBD1 or TRBD2 (5 bases each). Trimming removed 7 bases at V and 4 bases at J, with 12 bases between. The CDR3 is made up of 13 amino acids. Germline V gene data show CDR1 as SNHLY and CDR2 as FYNNEI. The CDR3 sequence: CASTEGSSDTQYF. In nucleotides, the CDR3 is TGTGCCAGCACCGAGGGGAGCTCAGATACGCAGTATTTT.

This clonotype was recorded at least ten times. V and J are TRBV20-1 and TRBJ2-1, with D perhaps being TRBD1 or TRBD2 (5 bases each). Trimming cost V 6 bases and J 5 bases, with 14 bases left between them. Germline CDR1 DFQATT, CDR2 SNEGSKA (reference sequence). This CDR3 is built from 13 residues. CDR3 loop: CSAVPLGDNEQFF. In DNA form, the CDR3 reads TGCAGTGCCGTGCCGTTGGGGGACAATGAGCAGTTCTTC.

In this sample, this clonotype turned up many times. The gene calls are TRBV7-9 and TRBJ2-5; 7 bases match TRBD2. The CDR3 loop spans 13 amino acids. From germline, CDR1 is SEHNR and CDR2 FQNEAQ (reference sequence). J lost 5 bases, V lost 7 bases, and 7 bases had no gene match. CDR3: CASIPVGGETQYF. The DNA of the CDR3 is TGTGCCAGCATCCCCGTCGGGGGGGAGACCCAGTACTTC.

In this sample, this clonotype turned up a few times. This CDR3 is CASSLSKGGEQYF. CDR3 in DNA: TGTGCCAGCAGTTTATCGAAGGGCGGAGAGCAGTACTTC. The chain employs TRBV27 and TRBJ2-7; D unclear. Germline CDR1 is MNHEY and CDR2 is SMNVEV (reference sequence). The CDR3 is made up of 13 amino acids. The V end lost 0 bases, the J end lost 7 bases, and 10 bases lay between the germline ends.

This clonotype was recorded at least ten times. This chain uses TRBV28 with TRBJ2-2; the D is unclear. Germline lookup yields CDR1 MDHEN and CDR2 SYDVKM. The CDR3 is 16 amino acids. V lost 3 bases and J lost 5, with 16 bases in between. Written as DNA, the CDR3 is TGTGCCAGCAGTTTCAGTGACTTCGGTGATACCGGGGAGCTGTTTTTT. It is translated as CASSFSDFGDTGELFF.

This clonotype occurred many times. The chain recombines TRBV10-3 with TRBJ1-5; 10 nucleotides match TRBD1. The CDR3 is made up of 16 amino acids. V dropped 3 bases and J dropped 5; count of bases not matched to a gene: 7. Germline V lookup: CDR1 ENHRY, CDR2 SYGVKD. The CDR3 nucleotides are TGTGCCATCAGTGACCGGGACAGGGGTGCGTATCAGCCCCAGCATTTT. It specifies CAISDRDRGAYQPQHF.

This clonotype was counted at least ten times. The rearrangement uses TRBV9 and TRBJ2-7; D is uncertain. The CDR3 runs to 12 residues. With 0 bases removed from V and 6 bases from J, the gap between germline ends came to 7 bases. Per the germline V gene, CDR1 is SGDLS and CDR2 is YYNGEE. DNA for the CDR3: TGTGCCAGCAGCGTAGAGGCCGGCGAGCAGTACTTC. Its protein is CASSVEAGEQYF.

In this sample, this clonotype turned up many times. V usage is TRBV2 and J usage is TRBJ2-5, with D perhaps TRBD1 (8 bases). CDR1 is SNHLY and CDR2 is FYNNEI in the germline V gene. V was pared by 6 bases and J by 6 bases, with 17 bases between. The CDR3 loop spans 14 amino acids. CDR3 amino acids: CASSRTGGAKTQYF. The CDR3 nucleotides read TGTGCCAGCAGCCGAACAGGGGGGGCAAAGACCCAGTACTTC.

This clonotype appeared many times. The CDR3 DNA reads TGCGCCAGCAGCTTGTCGGGCAGTCAAGAGACCCAGTACTTC. Its protein product is CASSLSGSQETQYF. The rearrangement joins TRBV5-1 to TRBJ2-5, with D unclear. The ends were cut back, 1 base at V and 2 bases at J, with 9 bases in the middle. The CDR3 runs to 14 residues. Germline-derived CDR1 and CDR2 are SGHRS and YFSETQ.

Ten or more counts support this clonotype. This chain joins TRBV27 and TRBJ1-1; 7 nucleotides align to TRBD1. Germline V lookup: CDR1 MNHEY, CDR2 SMNVEV (reference sequence). The CDR3 has 16 amino acids. The trim removed 8 bases at V and 0 bases at J, leaving 12 bases unmatched. The CDR3 coding sequence is TGTGCCAGCTACTTCTCTGCAGGGGGTGTGAACACTGAAGCTTTCTTT. The encoded protein is CASYFSAGGVNTEAFF.

This clonotype showed up many times. The genes are TRBV5-1 and TRBJ2-3; 7 nucleotides line up with TRBD2. Per the germline V gene, CDR1 is SGHRS and CDR2 is YFSETQ. V lost 3 bases, J lost 1 base, and 5 bases stayed unmatched. This CDR3 has 15 amino acids. The CDR3 here is CASSYGLVRTDTQYF. DNA for the CDR3: TGCGCCAGCAGCTACGGACTAGTGCGCACAGATACGCAGTATTTT.

At least ten counts were recorded for this clonotype. V gene TRBV28 combines with J gene TRBJ2-7; TRBD2 is a possible D gene (5 bases). Trimming shortened V by 4 bases and J by 3 bases, and 7 bases separated the two germline ends. Germline assignment: CDR1 MDHEN and CDR2 SYDVKM. This CDR3 contains 12 residues. The CDR3 bases are TGTGCCAGCAGTTCAACTAGCTACGAGCAGTACTTC. This translates into CASSSTSYEQYF.

This clonotype was seen ten or more times. The V call is TRBV6-6, the J call TRBJ1-2, with D possibly TRBD1 on 5 matching bases. The CDR3 spans 13 residues. Trimming removed 4 bases from V and 7 bases from J, with 13 bases in between. Germline CDR1 reads MNHNY; CDR2 reads SVGAGI (reference sequence). CDR3 DNA: TGTGCCAGCAGTTCGGGACGCTACACTGGCTACACCTTC. This translates into CASSSGRYTGYTF.

There are many counts of this clonotype. This chain joins TRBV5-1 and TRBJ2-1, with 8 bases fitting TRBD2. The CDR3 extends over 14 amino acids. J was trimmed by 7 bases and V by 4 bases; bases with no gene match: 7. Germline V gene lookup returns CDR1 SGHRS and CDR2 YFSETQ. CDR3 nucleotide sequence: TGCGCCAGCAGCGAAGCGGGAGTTGGTAATGAGCAGTTCTTC. Its translation is CASSEAGVGNEQFF.

This clonotype appeared many times. The CDR3, as DNA: TGCAGCGTCACAGGGGGCGCGGGCAATCAGCCCCAGCATTTT. Its protein is CSVTGGAGNQPQHF. The chain combines TRBV29-1 with TRBJ1-5, with 9 bases matching TRBD1. Trimming at V came to 6 bases and at J to 2 bases, leaving 5 bases not matched to a gene. Per the germline V gene, CDR1 is SQVTM and CDR2 is ANQGSEA. This CDR3 comprises 14 residues.

Remarks on this clonotype: A much larger clone is a single base away; this may be a read error. The V gene is TRBV6-6, the J gene TRBJ2-7, with D possibly TRBD1 on 5 matching bases. This CDR3 region has 12 residues. Germline values: CDR1 MNHNY, CDR2 SVGAGI (reference sequence). CDR3 amino acids: CAGSWPSGEQYF. Here the CDR3 DNA reads TGTGCCGGCAGTTGGCCTTCAGGGGAGCAGTACTTC.

This clonotype showed up many times. The CDR3 is CASSREGGPRGEQYF. The CDR3 coding sequence is TGTGCCAGCAGCCGAGAGGGGGGTCCCCGAGGCGAGCAGTACTTC. The V call is TRBV6-2 or TRBV6-3, the J call TRBJ2-7; D possibly uses TRBD1 or TRBD2 (6 bases each). This CDR3 is 15 amino acids long. Germline-derived CDR1 and CDR2 are MNHEY and SVGEGT. The germline V and J ends were trimmed by 6 bases and 6 bases, with 21 bases remaining between them.

This clonotype came up many times. The chain carries TRBV10-3 and TRBJ1-5; D is possibly TRBD1 (5 bases). Trimming cost V 0 bases and J 7 bases, with 10 bases left between them. CDR1 and CDR2 from the germline V gene are ENHRY and SYGVKD. This CDR3 comprises 14 residues. The CDR3 reads CAISESKGRQPQHF. CDR3 DNA sequence: TGTGCCATCAGTGAGTCGAAGGGGCGACAGCCCCAGCATTTT.

This clonotype was observed at least ten times. The chain combines TRBV5-1 with TRBJ1-1, with D tentatively TRBD1 (5 bases). The V and J ends lost 4 bases and 5 bases respectively, with 15 bases between them. The CDR3 sequence is 14 residues long. Germline loops: CDR1 SGHRS, CDR2 YFSETQ. CDR3 in amino acids: CASSLDGGLTEAFF. CDR3 in DNA: TGCGCCAGCAGCCTAGATGGGGGTCTAACTGAAGCTTTCTTT.